The T cell receptor (beta chain) described here comes from a study of T cell responses to AZD1222 COVID-19 vaccine. Between the trimmed V and J ends, which lost 1 base and 1 base, there was a span of 7 bases. Looked up from germline, CDR1 is PRHDT and CDR2 is FYEKMQ (reference sequence). This CDR3 is 15 amino acids long. Assay: immunoSEQ multiplex PCR; the TCRdb copy retains only in-frame clones and omits some. The table has about 120,000 clones, around 90% seen once. Sequencing was performed on peripheral blood, taken on day 0 of AZD1222 vaccination. This clonotype originated in an adult in good health. The chain combines TRBV13 with TRBJ2-2, with D unclear. In DNA, the CDR3 is TGTGCCAGCAGCTTAGAGCGCCGGAACACCGGGGAGCTGTTTTTT. Translating gives CASSLERRNTGELFF.